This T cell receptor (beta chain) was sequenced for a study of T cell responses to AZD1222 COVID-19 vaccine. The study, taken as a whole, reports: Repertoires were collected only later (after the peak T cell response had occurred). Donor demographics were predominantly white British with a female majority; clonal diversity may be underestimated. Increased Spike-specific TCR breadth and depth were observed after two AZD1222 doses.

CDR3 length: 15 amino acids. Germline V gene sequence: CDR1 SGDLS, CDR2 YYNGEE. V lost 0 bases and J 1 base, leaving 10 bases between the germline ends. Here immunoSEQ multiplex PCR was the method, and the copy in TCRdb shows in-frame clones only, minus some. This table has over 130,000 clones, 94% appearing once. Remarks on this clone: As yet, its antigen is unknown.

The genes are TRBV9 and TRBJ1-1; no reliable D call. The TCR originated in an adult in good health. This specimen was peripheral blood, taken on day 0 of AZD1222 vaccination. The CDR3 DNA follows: TGTGCCAGCAGCGTAGAATGGGGATGGAACACTGAAGCTTTCTTT. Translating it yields CASSVEWGWNTEAFF.